Following are 32 T cell receptor beta chains from one sample sequenced in a study of T cells in Graves' hyperthyroidism and ophthalmopathy. Researchers amplified the TCR beta CDR3 regions from RNA transcripts. The study used the HTBI primer set for a first-round RT-PCR of the TCR CDR3. TCRdb ran MiXCR on the multiplex PCR reads and lists one entry per CDR3 protein. The sample yields around 580,000 distinct CDR3 sequences, 16% seen once. The sample was blood. The receptors were sampled from a woman in her late teens or twenties with Graves' hyperthyroidism.

This clonotype was observed a handful of times. The chain joins TRBV4-3 to TRBJ1-5; no firm D call. CDR3 size: 14 residues. The V end was cut by 0 bases, the J end by 6 bases, with 9 bases between. CDR1 is LGHNA and CDR2 is YSLEER in the germline V gene. The DNA for the CDR3 is TGCGCCAGCAGCCAAGAAGAACAGCGTCAGCCCCAGCATTTT. Its protein is CASSQEEQRQPQHF.

This clonotype appeared a few times. The gene calls are TRBV12-3 or TRBV12-4 and TRBJ2-1; no reliable D call. V was pared by 5 bases and J by 4 bases, with 12 bases between. The CDR3 is 14 amino acids. The CDR3 DNA reads as TGTGCCAGCAGTACACTGTGGGTGTACAATGAGCAGTTCTTC. Its translation is CASSTLWVYNEQFF.

This clonotype was seen only a few times. The chain couples TRBV6-1 to TRBJ2-1; D might be TRBD2 (5 bases). The CDR3 consists of 13 residues. With 4 bases removed from V and 2 bases from J, the gap between germline ends came to 6 bases. Germline-derived CDR1 and CDR2 are MNHNS and SASEGT. The CDR3 here is CASSGGTYNEQFF. The CDR3 DNA reads as TGTGCCAGCAGTGGAGGGACCTACAATGAGCAGTTCTTC.

This clonotype was picked up a small number of times. CDR3 sequence (DNA): TGTGCCAGCAGTTTACGTTGGGAAGCCTACAATGAGCAGTTCTTC. As protein: CASSLRWEAYNEQFF. The chain uses TRBV28 and TRBJ2-1, with D unresolved. The CDR3 spans 15 residues. V shed 2 bases and J shed 2 bases, with 10 bases lying between them. Germline-derived CDR1 and CDR2 are MDHEN and SYDVKM.

The CDR3 nucleotides read TGTGCCAGCAGCCACGGACTAGTACTAGATACGCAGTATTTT. It is translated as CASSHGLVLDTQYF. The chain couples TRBV7-9 to TRBJ2-3; 7 bases are a match to TRBD2. The J segment lost 5 bases and the V segment lost 5 bases, leaving 7 bases of the junction unmatched. The germline gives CDR1 SEHNR, CDR2 FQNEAQ (reference sequence). The CDR3 has 14 amino acids.

The table lists this clonotype with a few counts. V gene TRBV12-5 combines with J gene TRBJ2-1; 7 bases line up with TRBD1. Germline V gene lookup returns CDR1 LGHNT and CDR2 FRNRAP. CDR3 size: 17 residues. J was trimmed by 1 base and V by 1 base; bases with no gene match: 7. The CDR3 bases are TGTGCTAGTGGTTTGGACGGGTGGGGACAGTCCTACAATGAGCAGTTCTTC. This encodes CASGLDGWGQSYNEQFF.

Ten or more counts support this clonotype. The chain couples TRBV2 to TRBJ2-5; tentative D call: TRBD2 (6 bases). Looked up from germline, CDR1 is SNHLY and CDR2 is FYNNEI. The CDR3 consists of 13 residues. Trimming took 8 bases from V and 5 from J, leaving 15 bases between them. CDR3 in DNA: TGTGCCAGCGACCGGGAGAGGTGGGAGACCCAGTACTTC. This translates into CASDRERWETQYF.

The rearrangement links TRBV20-1 to TRBJ1-1; D may be TRBD1 (5 bases). The CDR3 loop spans 15 amino acids. CDR1 and CDR2 (germline): DFQATT, SNEGSKA (reference sequence). Trimming removed 3 bases from V and 2 bases from J, with 16 bases in between. DNA of the CDR3: TGCAGTGCTAGGGACGCCAGGGTTACTAACACTGAAGCTTTCTTT. Encoded protein: CSARDARVTNTEAFF.

The V gene is TRBV29-1, the J gene TRBJ2-1; D is ambiguous. The CDR3 sequence is 12 residues long. V was pared by 4 bases and J by 9 bases, with 13 bases between. The germline gives CDR1 SQVTM, CDR2 ANQGSEA. The CDR3 here is CSVVASVGEQFF. The CDR3 coding sequence is TGCAGCGTTGTGGCCTCCGTGGGTGAGCAGTTCTTC.

The chain joins TRBV3-1 to TRBJ2-7; TRBD1 aligns across 7 bases. This CDR3 has 15 residues. Germline assignment: CDR1 LGHDT and CDR2 YNNKEL (reference sequence). The J segment lost 2 bases and the V segment lost 0 bases, leaving 4 bases of the junction unmatched. The CDR3 here is CASSQESQGAYEQYF. The CDR3 DNA reads TGTGCCAGCAGCCAAGAGTCCCAGGGGGCCTACGAGCAGTACTTC.

This clonotype was recorded a few times. V is TRBV12-3 or TRBV12-4 and J is TRBJ2-1, with 8 bases that match TRBD2. The CDR3 is 16 amino acids. The J segment lost 4 bases and the V segment lost 4 bases, leaving 9 bases of the junction unmatched. CDR3: CASSSGTSGAYNEQFF. As DNA, the CDR3 is TGTGCCAGCAGTTCCGGAACTAGCGGAGCATACAATGAGCAGTTCTTC.

This clonotype came up many times. V and J are TRBV11-2 and TRBJ2-3; TRBD1 matches at 7 bases. J was trimmed by 2 bases and V by 5 bases; bases with no gene match: 13. Germline V gives CDR1 SGHAT, CDR2 FQNNGV. The CDR3 contains 17 residues. CDR3 in amino acids: CASSENRGRRDTDTQYF. CDR3 nucleotides: TGTGCCAGCAGCGAAAACAGGGGCCGACGCGACACAGATACGCAGTATTTT.

The V call is TRBV7-3, the J call TRBJ2-3; D is ambiguous. V was cut by 5 bases and J by 4 bases, with 16 bases left in between. The CDR3 loop spans 15 amino acids. Germline CDR1 and CDR2: SGHTA and FQGTGA. This CDR3 reads CASSPGQPGADTQYF. The DNA for the CDR3 is TGTGCCAGCAGCCCAGGTCAGCCAGGCGCAGATACGCAGTATTTT.

V gene TRBV4-2 combines with J gene TRBJ1-5; 7 bases agree with TRBD1. Germline CDR1 and CDR2: LGHNA and YNFKEQ. The V and J ends lost 5 bases and 5 bases, in that order; junction bases with no gene match: 9. The CDR3 totals 15 residues. This CDR3 is CASSRLQGRDQPQHF. CDR3 coding DNA: TGTGCCAGCAGCAGATTACAGGGGAGGGATCAGCCCCAGCATTTT.

This clonotype has ten or more counts. In DNA, the CDR3 is TGTGCCAGCAGCTTAAGAACAGGGATCTACGAGCAGTACTTC. This translates into CASSLRTGIYEQYF. V usage is TRBV11-2 and J usage is TRBJ2-7, with a weak D call TRBD1 (6 bases). The CDR3 has 14 residues. Germline CDR1 is SGHAT and CDR2 is FQNNGV. V was trimmed by 2 bases and J by 3 bases, leaving 11 bases between them.

This clonotype was found a few times. The chain joins TRBV12-5 to TRBJ2-1; D is unresolved. V shed 6 bases and J shed 0 bases, with 15 bases lying between them. CDR1 and CDR2 (germline): LGHNT, FRNRAP. The CDR3 extends over 16 amino acids. CDR3 nucleotide sequence: TGTGCTAGTGGACCAGGAAAACCCCGCTCCTACAATGAGCAGTTCTTC. Protein sequence: CASGPGKPRSYNEQFF.

The gene calls are TRBV12-3 or TRBV12-4 and TRBJ2-2, with TRBD2 matching over 12 bases. CDR3 size: 17 residues. V dropped 6 bases and J dropped 4; count of bases not matched to a gene: 9. CDR3 in amino acids: CASSPASGRARTGELFF. The CDR3 region has the DNA TGTGCCAGCAGCCCGGCTAGCGGGAGGGCTCGCACCGGGGAGCTGTTTTTT.

This clonotype was detected many times. The V gene is TRBV20-1, the J gene TRBJ2-3, with D tentatively TRBD1 (5 bases). In germline, CDR1 is DFQATT, CDR2 SNEGSKA (reference sequence). V gave up 4 bases and J gave up 2 bases, with 22 bases separating them. This CDR3 has 17 amino acids. CDR3 sequence: CSATTNQGFRPTDTQYF. CDR3 in DNA: TGCAGTGCTACGACGAACCAGGGCTTCCGACCCACAGATACGCAGTATTTT.

There are many counts of this clonotype. The chain carries TRBV12-3 or TRBV12-4 and TRBJ2-7; the match to TRBD1 covers 7 bases. The length of the CDR3 is 14 residues. V was pared by 5 bases and J by 0 bases, with 4 bases of the junction left unmatched. CDR3 DNA sequence: TGTGCCAGCAGTGCCCGGGACAGCTCCTACGAGCAGTACTTC. Translated: CASSARDSSYEQYF.

This clonotype turned up a few times. CDR3 sequence: CSASTLYEQYF. DNA of the CDR3: TGCAGCGCGTCGACACTCTACGAGCAGTACTTC. The chain combines TRBV29-1 with TRBJ2-7, with D uncertain. This CDR3 comprises 11 residues. Looked up from germline, CDR1 is SQVTM and CDR2 is ANQGSEA. Between the trimmed V and J ends, which lost 7 bases and 3 bases, there was a span of 10 bases.

This clonotype has just a few counts. The rearrangement links TRBV15 to TRBJ2-5; D may correspond to TRBD1 or TRBD2 (6 bases each). V was cut by 5 bases and J by 5 bases, with 21 bases left in between. CDR3 length: 16 amino acids. The germline V gene encodes CDR1 LNHNV and CDR2 YYDKDF (reference sequence). As DNA, the CDR3 is TGTGCCACCAGCGTAAGGGGGGATTTAAGTGCGGAGACCCAGTACTTC. Encoded protein: CATSVRGDLSAETQYF. The whole variable domain, filled in from reference TRBV15 and TRBJ2-5, reads DAMVIQNPRYQVTQFGKPVTLSCSQTLNHNVMYWYQQKSSQAPKLLFHYYDKDFNNEADTPDNFQSRRPNTSFCFLDIRSPGLGDTAMYLCATSVRGDLSAETQYFGPGTRLLVL.

Only a few counts were recorded for this clonotype. The chain uses TRBV7-2 and TRBJ1-4; maybe TRBD1 (5 bases). This CDR3 has 13 amino acids. CDR1 is SGHTA and CDR2 is FQGNSA in the germline V gene. Trimming shortened V by 4 bases and J by 11 bases, and 14 bases separated the two germline ends. As DNA, the CDR3 is TGTGCCAGCAGCTCATCTCCCCGGGGGAAACTGTTTTTT. Encoded protein: CASSSSPRGKLFF. Drawing the rest from reference TRBV7-2 and TRBJ1-4, the complete variable domain is GAGVSQSPSNKVTEKGKDVELRCDPISGHTALYWYRQSLGQGLEFLIYFQGNSAPDKSGLPSDRFSAERTGGSVSTLTIQRTQQEDSAVYLCASSSSPRGKLFFGSGTQLSVL.

This clonotype was counted only a few times. The chain couples TRBV11-3 to TRBJ2-4; 10 bases fit TRBD2. CDR3 length equals 17 residues. Trimming at V came to 2 bases and at J to 1 base, leaving 5 bases not matched to a gene. Germline lookup yields CDR1 SGHNT and CDR2 YENEEA. CDR3 residues: CASSLILAGRAKNIQYF. CDR3 in DNA: TGTGCCAGCAGCTTAATACTAGCGGGGAGGGCCAAAAACATTCAGTACTTC.

The sample holds many counts of this clonotype. The chain joins TRBV7-2 to TRBJ1-2, with D unresolved. Trimming pared 1 base from V and 4 bases from J, leaving 13 bases between. CDR1 SGHTA and CDR2 FQGNSA come from the germline V gene. CDR3 length: 15 residues. CDR3 nucleotide sequence: TGTGCCAGCAGCTTAGTTGAGGCCCCTAGCTATGGCTACACCTTC. It yields the protein CASSLVEAPSYGYTF. Looking up the rest from reference TRBV7-2 and TRBJ1-2 gives the full variable domain: GAGVSQSPSNKVTEKGKDVELRCDPISGHTALYWYRQSLGQGLEFLIYFQGNSAPDKSGLPSDRFSAERTGGSVSTLTIQRTQQEDSAVYLCASSLVEAPSYGYTFGSGTRLTVV.

This clonotype came up many times. J is TRBJ1-4 and V is TRBV12-3 or TRBV12-4; weak D call: TRBD1 (6 bases). There are 14 residues in the CDR3. Trimming pared 8 bases from V and 8 bases from J, leaving 18 bases between. The CDR3 DNA reads as TGTGCCAGCGGGAAGGACAGCAGCAAGGAAAAACTGTTTTTT. Its translation is CASGKDSSKEKLFF.

This clonotype was recorded at least ten times. The junction and the germline gene differ at one end; a read error may be behind it. The J gene is TRBJ2-7, the V gene TRBV7-2; TRBD2 matches 7 bases. Germline-derived CDR1 and CDR2 are SGHTA and FQGNSA. This CDR3 is built from 15 residues. The CDR3, as DNA: TGTGCCAGCAGCTTAGAAGCGGGGAGCTCCTACGAACAGTACTTC. The encoded protein is CASSLEAGSSYEQYF.

The CDR3 protein is CAWSGGLRQPQHF. The CDR3 region has the DNA TGTGCCTGGAGCGGGGGGTTGCGACAGCCCCAGCATTTT. The gene calls are TRBV30 and TRBJ1-5; TRBD1 is a possible D gene (5 bases). The ends were cut back, 3 bases at V and 7 bases at J, with 13 bases in the middle. The CDR3 has 13 residues. In germline, CDR1 is GTSNPN, CDR2 SVGIG (reference sequence).

This clonotype was counted at least ten times. The J gene is TRBJ1-1, the V gene TRBV20-1; D perhaps matches TRBD1 (6 bases). This CDR3 is built from 11 residues. Germline assignment: CDR1 DFQATT and CDR2 SNEGSKA (reference sequence). The V end lost 5 bases, the J end lost 6 bases, and 10 bases lay between the germline ends. The chain's CDR3 is CSADQGSEAFF. The CDR3 coding sequence is TGCAGTGCTGATCAGGGGTCTGAAGCTTTCTTT.

This clonotype has more than one count but fewer than ten. The chain joins TRBV20-1 to TRBJ1-1, with a possible D match to TRBD1 (5 bases). CDR3 size: 14 residues. Trimming removed 0 bases from V and 0 bases from J, with 8 bases in between. Germline CDR1 is DFQATT and CDR2 is SNEGSKA (reference sequence). CDR3 loop: CSARDWGMNTEAFF. In DNA form, the CDR3 reads TGCAGTGCTAGAGATTGGGGCATGAACACTGAAGCTTTCTTT.

The chain carries TRBV28 and TRBJ2-7, with no clear D. CDR3 size: 12 residues. The germline V gene encodes CDR1 MDHEN and CDR2 SYDVKM. The V end was cut by 3 bases, the J end by 3 bases, with 6 bases between. CDR3 sequence reads: CASSLFNYEQYF. CDR3 bases: TGTGCCAGCAGTTTGTTCAACTACGAGCAGTACTTC.

This clonotype was seen more than once but under ten times. The chain links TRBV25-1 to TRBJ1-2, with D possibly being TRBD1 (5 bases). In germline, CDR1 is MGHDK, CDR2 SYGVNS. The germline V and J ends were trimmed by 6 bases and 4 bases, with 12 bases remaining between them. The CDR3 consists of 13 residues. The CDR3 here is CASRPDRSYGYTF. The DNA for the CDR3 is TGTGCCAGCAGACCCGACAGAAGCTATGGCTACACCTTC.

This clonotype came up a few times. The genes are TRBV7-2 and TRBJ2-3; maybe TRBD1 (6 bases). V was pared by 6 bases and J by 4 bases, with 20 bases between. Germline V gene lookup returns CDR1 SGHTA and CDR2 FQGNSA. The CDR3 runs 16 residues. CDR3 nucleotides: TGTGCCAGCAGAACGAACCAGGGGTCGGTGCCAGATACGCAGTATTTT. Protein product: CASRTNQGSVPDTQYF.